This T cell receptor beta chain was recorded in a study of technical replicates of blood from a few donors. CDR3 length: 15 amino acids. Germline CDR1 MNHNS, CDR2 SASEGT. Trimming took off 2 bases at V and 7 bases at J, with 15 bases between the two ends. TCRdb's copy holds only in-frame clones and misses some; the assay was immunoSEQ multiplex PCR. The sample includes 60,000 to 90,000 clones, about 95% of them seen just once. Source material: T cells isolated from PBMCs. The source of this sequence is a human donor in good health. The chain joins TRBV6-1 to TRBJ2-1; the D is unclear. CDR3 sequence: CASSELGLRRNEQFF. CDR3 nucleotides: TGTGCCAGCAGTGAATTGGGCCTCCGCAGGAATGAGCAGTTCTTC.